This T cell receptor (beta chain) was recovered during a study of shared clonotypes between healthy human individuals (dated by TCRdb to about 2020). In terms of the full investigation: The cohort comprised a couple of women and three men aged 18 to 49 years. Per donor, three plates each were used for CD4 naive and CD4 memory, two for CD8 naive, and one for CD8 memory. To estimate repertoire size and how much clonotype sharing occurs between individuals, the study deeply sequenced the blood TCR repertoires of roughly 5 healthy adults. To increase sequencing depth and limit assay-specific biases, different laboratories used diverse techniques to prepare libraries and sequence TCR repertoires. Each donor's leukapheresis produced roughly between roughly 0.9 and 8.9 billion PBMCs.

Using the deep immunoSEQ assay, TCR CDR3 regions were amplified from genomic DNA by multiplex PCR. Extracted genomic DNA from each cell subset was spread evenly across all wells of several immunoSEQ 96-well plates, with each plate serving as a replicate. Each replicate PCR for sorted subsets received around 200 ng genomic DNA, equal to tens of thousands of T cell genomes. Purified libraries were quantified with a Qubit 3.0 fluorometer, sized on a Bioanalyzer 2100, and re-quantified with the KAPA Library Quantification kit. Every immunoSEQ 96-well plate was sequenced on a separate single-read 150-cycle Illumina NextSeq 550 flow cell. Under the source paper's analysis protocol: The immunoSEQ output contained only junctional sequences without quality scores, so filtering could not match that applied to full-length reads. To assign V/J genes and CDR3, sequences were annotated against IMGT germline references using PyIR, a Python wrapper for IgBLAST v1.9. Reads were filtered out if the reads had weak V/J assignments (E-value above 1e-6), no CDR3, stop codons, out-of-frame junctions, or ambiguous translated residues. V3J clonotypes were defined as sequences sharing the same inferred V gene, J gene, and CDR3 amino acid sequence. Percentage overlap between repertoires was computed as shared unique clonotypes divided by the size of the smaller repertoire. Richness of each repertoire was evaluated using RTK rarefaction, the Chao1 estimator, and Recon v2.1 estimates of unobserved clonotypes. Generation probabilities for all TCRbeta clonotypes obtained by the gDNA method from four donors were computed using OLGA. TCRdb provides this immuneACCESS table in a form limited to in-frame rearrangements. Some clones are lacking; in checked studies, under half of them reflect an unresolved V gene, and why the rest are absent is not known. The V and J calls and clone size were taken over from that table, and D and trimming were inferred from the DNA. For this sample there are roughly 760,000 clones; less than 85% appear just once. Of the sample, 1.7% falls within the top ten clones.

The trim is 4 bases for V and 2 bases for J, with a gap of 15 bases between the germline ends. The CDR3 runs 15 amino acids, cysteine and phenylalanine included. Only CDR3 DNA is held: 45 bases, read in frame from base 1. Via the germline V gene, CDR1 is SGDLS and CDR2 YYNGEE. The donors were healthy, HIV-negative adults with no recently reported acute infections or vaccinations. Every donor was a Caucasian adult living in Nashville, Tennessee, USA. CD4+ T cells were enriched through magnetic negative selection, after which naive cells were positively selected on CD45RA and the remaining negative fraction served as the memory subset. After blood collection by leukapheresis, PBMCs were isolated using Ficoll-Histopaque density gradient centrifugation and then cryopreserved in the vapor phase of liquid nitrogen. Purity and quantity of every magnetically sorted T cell population were checked by analytical flow cytometry. From each sorted fraction, genomic DNA was isolated and quantified by UV absorbance on a Nanodrop 2000c.

This clone was observed at least ten times. The antigen it recognizes is unknown. Per-base qualities were not stored, and no clone one base away is much larger. On the study overall, not on this receptor specifically: When several donors were compared, the shared fraction of clonotypes was roughly 4.8% for naive CD4, about 4% for naive CD8, about 2.4% for memory CD4, and 0.35% to 0.5% for memory CD8. Based on pairwise subsampling, the degree of clonotype sharing among donors was expected to be affected by sequencing depth. Only blood was sampled, and tissue TCR repertoires likely differ from those in blood. The small number of donors limited the genetic and exposure-history diversity represented. Clonotypes shared by all four sorted-subset donors showed higher generation probabilities than non-shared clonotypes. Larger estimated clonotype richness was generally found for naive subsets than for memory subsets. Rarefaction of sorted-subset datasets indicated incomplete sequencing despite the large sequencing depth.

This sequence was found in a woman aged 25 to 39 in good health. The V and J segments used are TRBV9 and TRBJ1-1; no D gene is confidently identified. The sample consisted of memory CD4+ T cells sorted from blood. In the paper's terms, the cell subset or site label means: CD45RA-negative fraction. The CDR3 region: CASSPRGQVNTEAFF. The DNA sequence is TGTGCCAGCAGCCCCCGAGGCCAGGTCAACACTGAAGCTTTCTTT.